These 4 T cell receptor beta chains originate from one sample sequenced in a study of cytomegalovirus exposure and HLA in healthy donors. 13 Jbeta primers and 60 Vbeta primers were used for the PCR. Produced via immunoSEQ multiplex PCR; TCRdb's table is partial and in-frame only. The table records 150,000 to 200,000 clones, roughly 80% of them present only once. The sequencing sample was made of PBMCs. These receptors were collected from a female donor in good health and CMV-seronegative.

This clone was observed a few times. The chain has TRBV28 and TRBJ1-1, with D perhaps matching TRBD1 (6 bases). Germline CDR1 and CDR2: MDHEN and SYDVKM. The CDR3 sequence is 13 residues long. V was cut by 5 bases and J by 9 bases, with 16 bases left in between. The CDR3 nucleotides are TGTGCCAGCAGTCGAACCGGGACACTTAAAGCTTTCTTT. It codes for CASSRTGTLKAFF.

This sequence joins TRBV9 and TRBJ2-1; TRBD1 agrees at 7 bases. The CDR3 sequence is 14 residues long. V gave up 6 bases and J gave up 2 bases; unmatched junction bases: 5. Germline-derived CDR1 and CDR2 are SGDLS and YYNGEE. The CDR3 nucleotides read TGTGCCAGCACCACAGGGGTTGCCTACAATGAGCAGTTCTTC. Translating it yields CASTTGVAYNEQFF.

The rearrangement links TRBV15 to TRBJ2-1; 7 bases agree with TRBD2. Germline trimming cut 6 bases from V and 3 bases from J; bases unmatched to any gene: 8. Germline assignment: CDR1 LNHNV and CDR2 YYDKDF (reference sequence). The CDR3 contains 15 residues. CDR3 DNA: TGTGCCACCAGTCCTCGGGAGGACCTCTACAATGAGCAGTTCTTC. Encoded protein: CATSPREDLYNEQFF.

The chain joins TRBV2 to TRBJ2-5; 8 bases match TRBD2. The DNA end is a closer match to TRBJ2-7, so the J assignment may be wrong. Germline lookup yields CDR1 SNHLY and CDR2 FYNNEI. The CDR3 is 15 residues long. The CDR3 DNA reads as TGTGCCAGCAGGAAAATAGCGGGGAGCTCCTACGAGCAGTACTTC. This encodes CASRKIAGSSYEQYF.